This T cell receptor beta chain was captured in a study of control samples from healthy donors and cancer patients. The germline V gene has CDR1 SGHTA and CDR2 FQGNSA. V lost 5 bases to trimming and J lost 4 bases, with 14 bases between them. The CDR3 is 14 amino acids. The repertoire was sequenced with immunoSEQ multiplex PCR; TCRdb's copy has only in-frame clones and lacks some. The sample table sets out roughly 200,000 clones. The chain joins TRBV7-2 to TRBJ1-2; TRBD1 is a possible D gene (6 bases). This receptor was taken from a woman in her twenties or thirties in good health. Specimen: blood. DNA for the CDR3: TGTGCCAGCAGCCCAGGAGGCAGGGGCTATGGCTACACCTTC. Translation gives CASSPGGRGYGYTF.